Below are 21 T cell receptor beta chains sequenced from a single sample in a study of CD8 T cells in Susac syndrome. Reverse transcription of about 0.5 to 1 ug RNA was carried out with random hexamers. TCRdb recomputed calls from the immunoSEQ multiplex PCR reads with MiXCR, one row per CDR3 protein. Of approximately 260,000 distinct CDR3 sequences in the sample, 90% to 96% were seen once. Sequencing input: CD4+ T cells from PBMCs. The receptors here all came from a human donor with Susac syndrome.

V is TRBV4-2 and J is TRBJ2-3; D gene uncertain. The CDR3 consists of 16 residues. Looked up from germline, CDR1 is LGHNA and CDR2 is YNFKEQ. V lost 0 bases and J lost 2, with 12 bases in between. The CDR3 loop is CASSQDFTEVTDTQYF. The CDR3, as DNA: TGTGCCAGCAGCCAAGATTTTACGGAAGTCACAGATACGCAGTATTTT.

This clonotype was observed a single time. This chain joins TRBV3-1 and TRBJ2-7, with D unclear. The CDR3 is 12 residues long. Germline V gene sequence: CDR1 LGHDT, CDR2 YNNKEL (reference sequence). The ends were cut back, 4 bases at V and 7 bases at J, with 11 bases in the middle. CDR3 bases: TGTGCCAGCAGCCTCGCTGGAGTAGAGCAGTACTTC. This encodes CASSLAGVEQYF.

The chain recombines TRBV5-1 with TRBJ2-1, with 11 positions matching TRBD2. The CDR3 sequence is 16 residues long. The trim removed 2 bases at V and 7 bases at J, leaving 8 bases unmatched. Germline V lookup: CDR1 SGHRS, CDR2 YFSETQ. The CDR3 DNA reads TGCGCCAGCAGCTTATCCAGGCTAGCGGGAGGAAATGAGCAGTTCTTC. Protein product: CASSLSRLAGGNEQFF. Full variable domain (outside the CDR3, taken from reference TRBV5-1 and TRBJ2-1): KAGVTQTPRYLIKTRGQQVTLSCSPISGHRSVSWYQQTPGQGLQFLFEYFSETQRNKGNFPGRFSGRQFSNSRSEMNVSTLELGDSALYLCASSLSRLAGGNEQFFGPGTRLTVL.

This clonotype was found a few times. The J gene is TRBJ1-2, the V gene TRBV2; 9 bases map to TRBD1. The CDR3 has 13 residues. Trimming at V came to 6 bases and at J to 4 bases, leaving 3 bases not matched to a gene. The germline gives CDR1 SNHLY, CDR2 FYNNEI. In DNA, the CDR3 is TGTGCCAGCAGCGACAGGGGGACCTATGGCTACACCTTC. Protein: CASSDRGTYGYTF.

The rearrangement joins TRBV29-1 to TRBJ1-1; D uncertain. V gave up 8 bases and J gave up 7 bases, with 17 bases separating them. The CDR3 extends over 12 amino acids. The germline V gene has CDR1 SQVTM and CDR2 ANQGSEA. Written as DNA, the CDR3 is TGCAGCCTCAGTAGGACGGGAGGTGAAGCTTTCTTT. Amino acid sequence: CSLSRTGGEAFF.

The CDR3 DNA follows: TGTGCCAGCAGCCAAGATAGTCTGCGAGAGACCCAGTACTTC. Protein sequence: CASSQDSLRETQYF. The rearrangement joins TRBV14 to TRBJ2-5; D is unresolved. Germline V gene data show CDR1 as SGHDN and CDR2 as FVKESK. CDR3 length: 14 amino acids. Deletions cut 0 bases from V and 4 bases from J, with 9 bases between.

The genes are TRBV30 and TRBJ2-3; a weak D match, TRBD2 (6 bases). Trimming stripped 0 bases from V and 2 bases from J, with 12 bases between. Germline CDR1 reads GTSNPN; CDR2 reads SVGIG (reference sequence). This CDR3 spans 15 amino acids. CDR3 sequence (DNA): TGTGCCTGGAGTGTCGGAGGGAAGTTCACAGATACGCAGTATTTT. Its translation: CAWSVGGKFTDTQYF. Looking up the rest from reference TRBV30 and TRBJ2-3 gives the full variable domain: SQTIHQWPATLVQPVGSPLSLECTVEGTSNPNLYWYRQAAGRGLQLLFYSVGIGQISSEVPQNLSASRPQDRQFILSSKKLLLSDSGFYLCAWSVGGKFTDTQYFGPGTRLTVL.

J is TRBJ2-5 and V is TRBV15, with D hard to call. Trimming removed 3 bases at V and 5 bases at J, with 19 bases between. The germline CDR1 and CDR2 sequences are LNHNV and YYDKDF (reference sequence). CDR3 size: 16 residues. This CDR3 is CATSRPGRTTAETQYF. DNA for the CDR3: TGTGCCACCAGCAGGCCTGGACGAACAACGGCCGAGACCCAGTACTTC.

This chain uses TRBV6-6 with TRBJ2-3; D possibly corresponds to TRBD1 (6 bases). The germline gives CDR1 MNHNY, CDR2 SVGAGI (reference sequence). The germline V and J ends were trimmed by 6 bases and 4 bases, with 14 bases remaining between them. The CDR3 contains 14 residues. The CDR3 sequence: CASSSTGHADTQYF. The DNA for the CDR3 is TGTGCCAGCAGCTCCACAGGGCACGCAGATACGCAGTATTTT.

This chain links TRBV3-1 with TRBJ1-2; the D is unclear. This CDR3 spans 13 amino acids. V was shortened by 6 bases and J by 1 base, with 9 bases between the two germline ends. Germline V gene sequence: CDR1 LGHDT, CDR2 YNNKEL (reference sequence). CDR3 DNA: TGTGCCAGCAGTAATCCTCATAACTATGGCTACACCTTC. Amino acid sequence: CASSNPHNYGYTF.

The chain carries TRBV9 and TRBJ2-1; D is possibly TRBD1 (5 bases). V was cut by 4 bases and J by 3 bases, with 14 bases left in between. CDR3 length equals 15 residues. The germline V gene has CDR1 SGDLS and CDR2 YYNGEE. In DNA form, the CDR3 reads TGTGCCAGCAGCAAGCGCATTCAGGGCTACAATGAGCAGTTCTTC. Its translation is CASSKRIQGYNEQFF.

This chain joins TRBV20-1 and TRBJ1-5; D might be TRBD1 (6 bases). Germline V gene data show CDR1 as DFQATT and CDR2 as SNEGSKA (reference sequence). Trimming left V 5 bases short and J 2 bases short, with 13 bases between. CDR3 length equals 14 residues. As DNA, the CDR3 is TGCAGTGCTCGCAACAGGGTAGGCAATCAGCCCCAGCATTTT. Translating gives CSARNRVGNQPQHF.

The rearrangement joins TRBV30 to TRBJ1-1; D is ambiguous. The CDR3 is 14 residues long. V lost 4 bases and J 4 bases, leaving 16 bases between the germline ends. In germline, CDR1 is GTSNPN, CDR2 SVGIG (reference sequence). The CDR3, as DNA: TGTGCCTGGACGACTCTTGACGGTGGCACTGAAGCTTTCTTT. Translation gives CAWTTLDGGTEAFF.

DNA for the CDR3: TGTGCCAGCAGTGAGCCCGCGGGATATGGCTACACCTTC. It specifies CASSEPAGYGYTF. The V gene is TRBV2, the J gene TRBJ1-2; D is unclear. This CDR3 is 13 amino acids long. Trimming took off 3 bases at V and 5 bases at J, with 10 bases between the two ends. In germline, CDR1 is SNHLY, CDR2 FYNNEI.

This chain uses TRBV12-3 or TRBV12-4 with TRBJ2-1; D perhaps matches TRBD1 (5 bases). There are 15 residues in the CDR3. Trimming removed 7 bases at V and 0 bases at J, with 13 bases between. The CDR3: CASTRDSSSYNEQFF. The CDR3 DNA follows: TGTGCCAGCACCAGAGACAGCAGCTCCTACAATGAGCAGTTCTTC.

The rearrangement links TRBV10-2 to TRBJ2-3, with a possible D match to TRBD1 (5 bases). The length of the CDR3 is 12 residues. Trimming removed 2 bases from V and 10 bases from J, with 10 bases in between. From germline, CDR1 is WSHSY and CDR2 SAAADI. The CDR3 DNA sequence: TGCGCCAGCAGTGAGGGCAGGGAAGCGCAGTATTTT. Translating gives CASSEGREAQYF.

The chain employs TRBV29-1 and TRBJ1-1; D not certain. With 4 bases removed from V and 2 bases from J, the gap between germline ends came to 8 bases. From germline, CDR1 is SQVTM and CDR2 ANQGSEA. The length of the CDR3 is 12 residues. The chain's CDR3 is CSVGVQNTEAFF. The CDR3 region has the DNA TGCAGCGTTGGGGTCCAAAACACTGAAGCTTTCTTT.

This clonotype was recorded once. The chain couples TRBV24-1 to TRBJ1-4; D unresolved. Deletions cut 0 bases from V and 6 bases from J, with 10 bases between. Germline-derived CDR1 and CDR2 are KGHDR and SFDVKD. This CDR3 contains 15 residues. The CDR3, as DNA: TGTGCCACCAGTGATTTGAATAAGGGTGATGAAAAACTGTTTTTT. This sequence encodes CATSDLNKGDEKLFF.

In DNA form, the CDR3 reads TGTGCCAGCAGACCTCGGGACAGGGATGGCAAAAACATTCAGTACTTC. It encodes CASRPRDRDGKNIQYF. The chain joins TRBV25-1 to TRBJ2-4; 9 bases match TRBD1. V was clipped by 6 bases and J by 3 bases; unmatched bases: 9. Germline V gene data show CDR1 as MGHDK and CDR2 as SYGVNS. This CDR3 spans 16 amino acids.

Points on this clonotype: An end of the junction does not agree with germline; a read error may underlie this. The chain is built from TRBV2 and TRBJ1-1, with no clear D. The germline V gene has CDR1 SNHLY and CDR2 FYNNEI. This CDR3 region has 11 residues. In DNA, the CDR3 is TGTGCCAGCAGTGAAATTGATGGGGTAAGCTTT. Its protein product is CASSEIDGVSF.

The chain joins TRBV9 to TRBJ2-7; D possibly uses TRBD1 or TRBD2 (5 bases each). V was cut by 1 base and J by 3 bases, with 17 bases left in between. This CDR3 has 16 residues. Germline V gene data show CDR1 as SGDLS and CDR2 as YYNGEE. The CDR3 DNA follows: TGTGCCAGCAGCGTACAGGGCGGCGGAGGAGACTACGAGCAGTACTTC. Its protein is CASSVQGGGGDYEQYF.